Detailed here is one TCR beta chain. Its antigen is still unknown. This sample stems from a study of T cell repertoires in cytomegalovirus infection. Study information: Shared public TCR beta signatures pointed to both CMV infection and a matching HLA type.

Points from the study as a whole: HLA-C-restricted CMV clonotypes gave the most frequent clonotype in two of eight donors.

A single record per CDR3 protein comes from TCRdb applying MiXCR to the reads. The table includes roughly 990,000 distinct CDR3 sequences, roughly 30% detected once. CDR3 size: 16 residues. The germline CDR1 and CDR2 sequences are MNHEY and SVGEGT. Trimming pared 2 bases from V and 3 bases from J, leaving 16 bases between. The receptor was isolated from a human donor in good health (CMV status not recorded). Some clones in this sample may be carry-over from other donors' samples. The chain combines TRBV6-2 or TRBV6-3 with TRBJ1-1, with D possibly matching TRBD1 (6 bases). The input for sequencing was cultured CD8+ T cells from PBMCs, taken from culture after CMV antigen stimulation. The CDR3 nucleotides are TGTGCCAGCAGTTACGAGAGTGGGGGGCAGTACACTGAAGCTTTCTTT. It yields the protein CASSYESGGQYTEAFF.